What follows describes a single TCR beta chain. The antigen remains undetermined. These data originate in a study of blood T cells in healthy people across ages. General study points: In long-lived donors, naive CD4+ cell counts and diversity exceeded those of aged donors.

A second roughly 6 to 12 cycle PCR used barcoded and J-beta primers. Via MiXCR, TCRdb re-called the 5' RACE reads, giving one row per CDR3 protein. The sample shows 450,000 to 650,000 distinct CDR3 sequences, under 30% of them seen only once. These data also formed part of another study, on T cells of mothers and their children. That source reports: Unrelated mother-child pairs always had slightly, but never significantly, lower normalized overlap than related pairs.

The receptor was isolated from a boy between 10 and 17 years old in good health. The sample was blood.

This chain's CDR3 is CASSYRTGQEETQYF. As DNA, the CDR3 is TGTGCCAGCAGTTACCGGACAGGCCAAGAAGAGACCCAGTACTTC. The chain combines TRBV6-5 with TRBJ2-5, with TRBD1 matching 7 bases. The CDR3 spans 15 residues. J was trimmed by 3 bases and V by 2 bases; bases with no gene match: 6. Germline V gives CDR1 MNHEY, CDR2 SVGAGI.